What follows are 13 T cell receptor beta chains derived from one specimen sequenced in a study of T-cell reconstitution after alpha-beta-depleted transplantation in children. A library of TCRbeta sequences, prepared with unique molecular identifiers, was generated. TCRdb re-called the PCR reads with MiXCR, one entry per CDR3 protein. This sample has 150,000 to 200,000 distinct CDR3 sequences, with 5% to 7.5% found just once. The sequencing here drew on PBMCs, taken before TCRalphabeta/CD19-depleted stem cell transplant. These receptors all come from a girl under three years old with combined immunodeficiency, due to receive a stem cell transplant.

This clonotype has ten or more counts. The genes are TRBV29-1 and TRBJ1-1; no clear D gene. Deletions cut 4 bases from V and 6 bases from J, with 18 bases between. CDR3 size: 14 residues. Looked up from germline, CDR1 is SQVTM and CDR2 is ANQGSEA. CDR3 sequence (DNA): TGCAGCGTTGGAATATACGTCGTGGGAGCTGAAGCTTTCTTT. Translated: CSVGIYVVGAEAFF.

This clonotype was counted ten times or more. The chain combines TRBV4-1 with TRBJ1-1, with D perhaps matching TRBD1 (5 bases). V shed 4 bases and J shed 0 bases, with 18 bases lying between them. Germline CDR1 MGHRA, CDR2 YSYEKL. This CDR3 is 17 amino acids long. Here the CDR3 DNA reads TGCGCCAGCAGCCTTCTGGACGGCGGGGGGATGAACACTGAAGCTTTCTTT. The encoded protein is CASSLLDGGGMNTEAFF.

There are many counts of this clonotype. The chain is built from TRBV7-9 and TRBJ2-7; D is unclear. Trimming took 5 bases from V and 6 from J, leaving 11 bases between them. CDR3 length equals 12 residues. Looked up from germline, CDR1 is SEHNR and CDR2 is FQNEAQ (reference sequence). CDR3 coding DNA: TGTGCCAGCAGCCGCACGGTGGGCGAGCAGTACTTC. Translated: CASSRTVGEQYF. The whole variable domain, remainder taken from reference TRBV7-9 and TRBJ2-7, is DTGVSQNPRHKITKRGQNVTFRCDPISEHNRLYWYRQTLGQGPEFLTYFQNEAQLEKSRLLSDRFSAERPKGSFSTLEIQRTEQGDSAMYLCASSRTVGEQYFGPGTRLTVT.

Concerning this clonotype: One end of the junction varies from germline; a read error may be responsible. The chain recombines TRBV4-2 with TRBJ2-1, with a weak D call TRBD1 (6 bases). The CDR3 spans 14 residues. Germline CDR1 and CDR2: LGHNA and YNFKEQ. CDR3 nucleotides: TGTGCCAGCGGCCCTGGACAGCCCTACTATGAGCAGTTCTTC. It is translated as CASGPGQPYYEQFF.

This clonotype was seen ten or more times. The J gene is TRBJ2-7, the V gene TRBV29-1; 9 bases are shared with TRBD1. Germline CDR1 reads SQVTM; CDR2 reads ANQGSEA. This CDR3 spans 15 amino acids. With V trimmed by 1 base and J by 5 bases, 9 bases remained unmatched. The CDR3: CSVEVGDRAFNEQYF. As DNA, the CDR3 is TGCAGCGTTGAAGTGGGGGACAGGGCTTTCAACGAGCAGTACTTC.

This clonotype was seen at least ten times. The rearrangement links TRBV6-5 to TRBJ2-2, with a tentative D call TRBD1 (5 bases). Trimming cost V 0 bases and J 0 bases, with 8 bases left between them. The germline CDR1 and CDR2 sequences are MNHEY and SVGAGI. The length of the CDR3 is 16 residues. The CDR3: CASSYSRTSNTGELFF. The CDR3 coding sequence is TGTGCCAGCAGTTACTCCAGGACATCGAACACCGGGGAGCTGTTTTTT.

The chain has TRBV28 and TRBJ2-2; D remains ambiguous. From germline, CDR1 is MDHEN and CDR2 SYDVKM. The length of the CDR3 is 14 residues. Trimming removed 3 bases from V and 2 bases from J, with 7 bases in between. The CDR3, as DNA: TGTGCCAGCAGTTTTCGGCTAAACACCGGGGAGCTGTTTTTT. It yields the protein CASSFRLNTGELFF. Full variable domain (missing parts from reference TRBV28 and TRBJ2-2): DVKVTQSSRYLVKRTGEKVFLECVQDMDHENMFWYRQDPGLGLRLIYFSYDVKMKEKGDIPEGYSVSREKKERFSLILESASTNQTSMYLCASSFRLNTGELFFGEGSRLTVL.

The rearrangement uses TRBV4-1 and TRBJ2-5, with no clear D. The CDR3 sequence is 15 residues long. V was cut by 1 base and J by 7 bases, with 16 bases left in between. The germline CDR1 and CDR2 sequences are MGHRA and YSYEKL. The CDR3 here is CASSQGVGPLGTQYF. The CDR3 DNA is TGCGCCAGCAGCCAAGGAGTAGGCCCCCTTGGGACCCAGTACTTC.

This clonotype was seen ten or more times. CDR3 loop: CAIRQRERYEQYF. The CDR3 DNA reads TGTGCCATCCGGCAACGGGAGCGCTACGAGCAGTACTTC. The chain links TRBV10-3 to TRBJ2-7, with D perhaps matching TRBD2 (6 bases). Germline V lookup: CDR1 ENHRY, CDR2 SYGVKD. V was pared by 8 bases and J by 3 bases, with 14 bases between. This CDR3 has 13 residues.

This clonotype was observed at least ten times. The chain recombines TRBV12-3 or TRBV12-4 with TRBJ1-1; 7 nucleotides line up with TRBD1. CDR3 size: 15 residues. J lost 4 bases, V lost 6 bases, and 11 bases had no gene match. The CDR3 here is CASSSTGVRVTEAFF. CDR3 nucleotides: TGTGCCAGCAGCTCAACAGGGGTTAGGGTCACTGAAGCTTTCTTT.

This clonotype has ten or more counts. The chain has TRBV20-1 and TRBJ1-1; D remains unclear. V was trimmed by 1 base and J by 1 base, leaving 13 bases between them. Germline V lookup: CDR1 DFQATT, CDR2 SNEGSKA (reference sequence). The CDR3 sequence is 15 residues long. The CDR3, as DNA: TGCAGTGCTAGAGCCAATATGGGGTGGAACACTGAAGCTTTCTTT. The encoded protein is CSARANMGWNTEAFF.

The chain is built from TRBV4-1 and TRBJ2-7, with 9 positions matching TRBD2. The CDR3 sequence is 14 residues long. The trim removed 1 base at V and 8 bases at J, leaving 6 bases unmatched. CDR1 is MGHRA, CDR2 YSYEKL, per germline. This CDR3 is CASSQVLAGRKQYF. CDR3 DNA: TGCGCCAGCAGCCAAGTCCTAGCGGGGCGGAAGCAGTACTTC.

Ten or more counts support this clonotype. The chain links TRBV4-3 to TRBJ2-1; possible D gene TRBD2, 6 bases. V lost 0 bases to trimming and J lost 6 bases, with 15 bases between them. Looked up from germline, CDR1 is LGHNA and CDR2 is YSLEER. CDR3 size: 16 residues. CDR3 in DNA: TGCGCCAGCAGCCAAGAAGGAGCGGGTGGACCCAATGAGCAGTTCTTC. This encodes CASSQEGAGGPNEQFF.